This T cell receptor (beta chain) was identified during a study of memory CD8 T cells in hepatitis C reinfection (dated by TCRdb to 2017 to 2019). Regarding the complete study: Of the five donors, three spontaneously resolved two consecutive HCV infections, and two cleared a primary infection but developed chronic infection after reinfection. HCV reinfection was defined by a positive HCV RNA test following two negative tests taken at least 60 days apart. Pre-reinfection samples were collected between 55 and 20 weeks before reinfection was detected. Across an HCV reinfection episode in 4 to 6 donors, the study followed the TCR beta repertoire of virus-specific CD8 T cells over time. Between the late 2000s and the early 2010s, about 5 reinfection cases with stored pre-reinfection samples were identified. In the reinfection study, participants who had resolved a prior HCV infection were followed every 3 months.

The research as a whole found: Because only five or six donors were included, definitive conclusions about public clonotypes linked to secondary clearance were beyond the reach of the study.

Preparation of the library involved the immunoSEQ multiplex PCR assay. Genomic DNA was extracted from the sorted cells, and the TCR beta V, D and J regions were sequenced using the automated high-throughput method of Adaptive Biotechnologies. A two-step, bias-controlled multiplex PCR was used to amplify the CDR3 regions. An Illumina instrument was used to sequence the amplified TCR beta libraries. Regarding the original processing steps: The demultiplexed reads were processed to cut down on amplification and sequencing bias, and the IMGT database was used to assign CDR3 sequences to gene families. ImmunoSEQ software version 2.0 was used to analyze the repertoire data. Out-of-frame sequences and sequences containing stop codons in the CDR3 were removed from the clonotype lists. Clonotypes with a frequency below 0.01% were excluded because such clonotypes corresponded to less than one cell. Richness was computed as observed richness divided by input cell number, and evenness as Shannon entropy divided by log observed richness. Repertoire diversity and similarity between time points were quantified using Simpson diversity and Morisita-Horn overlap indices. Clonotypes were categorized as dominant (>1%), sub-dominant (0.5-0.99%), low abundance (0.1-0.49%) or lowest abundance (<0.1%). A germline index was derived by subtracting total nucleotide additions from total CDR3 length and dividing the result by total CDR3 length. TCRdb holds this immuneACCESS table with in-frame rearrangements only. Some clones are missing; in checked studies, unresolved V genes explain under half, and the rest has no known cause. V and J calls and clone size are copied from that table; D and trimming were computed from the DNA. Present in this sample are tens of thousands of clones, roughly 90% of which were seen just once. The ten largest make up more than 0.8% of the sample.

To note about this clone: The target of this receptor is not known. Compared with germline, one end of the junction differs, possibly owing to a read error.

According to the germline V gene (reference sequence), CDR1 reads SSHAT and CDR2 reads FNYEAQ. The CDR3 starts with the cysteine, ends with the phenylalanine, and has 15 residues. The DNA shown is the 45-base CDR3, in frame from base 1. This specimen's time point label, per the study, means: pre-reinfection, 55 to 20 weeks before reinfection detection. TCR sequencing was performed on the sorted cells directly ex vivo, without any in vitro expansion beforehand. The donors were people who inject drugs and were enrolled in Canada's Montreal Acute Hepatitis C Cohort Study (HEPCO). As controls, total naive CD8 T cells were sorted as viable CD3+ CD8+ CD45RO- cells from a couple of donors at all three reinfection time points. Before sorting, cryopreserved peripheral blood mononuclear cells were thawed, and CD8 T cells were purified from the thawed cells. Negative selection with the MACS CD8+ T cell Isolation Kit was used to enrich CD8 T cells. A BD FACSAria II sorter with FACSDiva software was used for cell sorting, and FlowJo was used for data analysis.

The chain joins TRBV7-7 to TRBJ1-5; the D region possibly corresponds to TRBD1 (5 bases align). The sequence came from a man in his late teens or twenties with hepatitis C virus infection. Sequencing was performed on naive CD8+ T cells sorted from blood. The sample's cell subset or site, from its label and the paper: total naive CD8+CD45RO- T cells. Here is the DNA: TGTGCTAGCAGCTCACCTTCAGGGTACCATCAGCCCCAGCATTTT. It translates as CASSSPSGYHQPQHF.